This T cell receptor beta chain appears in the sequencing data of a study of T cell repertoires in cytomegalovirus infection. Study-wide background: CMV infection together with matching HLA type was indicated by public TCR beta signatures.

TCRdb redid the calling of the reads with MiXCR, one entry per CDR3 protein. Among some 600,000 distinct CDR3 sequences listed, roughly 24% were seen once. In regard to this clonotype: The target antigen is unknown.

Trimming stripped 6 bases from V and 2 bases from J, with 7 bases between. Germline V gene data show CDR1 as MNHNY and CDR2 as SVGAGI (reference sequence). The CDR3 is 13 residues long. General study results and limits: Across the ex vivo response, the dominant clonotypes were HLA-C-restricted CMV-specific TCR beta clonotypes. Identification of carriers of CMV plus the relevant HLA was achieved through cumulative public TCR beta family frequency.

Sequencing was carried out using CD8+ T cells from PBMCs. The chain is built from TRBV6-6 and TRBJ2-2; no clear D gene. The origin of this receptor is a human donor in good health (CMV status not recorded). Some clones in this sample may be carry-over from other donors' samples. DNA of the CDR3: TGTGCCAGCAGGGTCTATAACACCGGGGAGCTGTTTTTT. As protein: CASRVYNTGELFF.